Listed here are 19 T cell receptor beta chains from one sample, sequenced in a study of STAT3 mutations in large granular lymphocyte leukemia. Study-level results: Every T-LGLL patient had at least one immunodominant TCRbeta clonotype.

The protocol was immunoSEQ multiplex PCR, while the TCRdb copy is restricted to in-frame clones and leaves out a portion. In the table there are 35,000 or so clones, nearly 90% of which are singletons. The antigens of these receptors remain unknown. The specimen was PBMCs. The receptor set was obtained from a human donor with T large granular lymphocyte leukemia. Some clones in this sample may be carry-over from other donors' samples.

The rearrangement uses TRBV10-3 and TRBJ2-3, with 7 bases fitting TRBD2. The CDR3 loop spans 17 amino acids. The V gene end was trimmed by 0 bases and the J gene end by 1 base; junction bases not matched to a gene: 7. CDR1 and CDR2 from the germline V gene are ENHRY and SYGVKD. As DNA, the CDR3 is TGTGCCATCAGTGAGTCGATAGGACGGGGGGGCACAGATACGCAGTATTTT. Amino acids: CAISESIGRGGTDTQYF.

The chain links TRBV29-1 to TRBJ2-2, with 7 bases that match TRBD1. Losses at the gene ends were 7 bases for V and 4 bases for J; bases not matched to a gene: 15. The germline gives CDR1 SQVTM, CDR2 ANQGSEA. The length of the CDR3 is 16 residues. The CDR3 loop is CSALLPTGHATGELFF. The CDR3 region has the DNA TGCAGCGCTCTACTCCCGACAGGGCATGCCACCGGGGAGCTGTTTTTT.

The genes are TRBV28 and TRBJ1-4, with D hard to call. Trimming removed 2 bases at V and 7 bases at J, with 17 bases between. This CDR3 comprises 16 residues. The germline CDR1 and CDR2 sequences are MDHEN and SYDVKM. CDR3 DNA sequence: TGTGCCAGCAGTTTAACCGTAGGCGGCTTGGGTGAAAAACTGTTTTTT. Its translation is CASSLTVGGLGEKLFF. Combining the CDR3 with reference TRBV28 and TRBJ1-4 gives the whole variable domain DVKVTQSSRYLVKRTGEKVFLECVQDMDHENMFWYRQDPGLGLRLIYFSYDVKMKEKGDIPEGYSVSREKKERFSLILESASTNQTSMYLCASSLTVGGLGEKLFFGSGTQLSVL.

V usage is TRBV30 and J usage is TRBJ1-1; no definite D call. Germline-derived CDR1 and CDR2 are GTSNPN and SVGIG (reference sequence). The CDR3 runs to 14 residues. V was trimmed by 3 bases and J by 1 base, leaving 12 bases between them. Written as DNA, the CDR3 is TGTGCCTGGAGGGTTGCCGGACGGAACACTGAAGCTTTCTTT. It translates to CAWRVAGRNTEAFF.

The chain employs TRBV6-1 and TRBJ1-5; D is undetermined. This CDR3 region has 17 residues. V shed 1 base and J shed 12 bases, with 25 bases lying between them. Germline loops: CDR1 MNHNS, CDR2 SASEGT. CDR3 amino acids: CASSEDKTEVFGGHQHF. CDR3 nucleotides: TGTGCCAGCAGTGAAGATAAAACAGAGGTCTTCGGAGGTCACCAGCATTTT.

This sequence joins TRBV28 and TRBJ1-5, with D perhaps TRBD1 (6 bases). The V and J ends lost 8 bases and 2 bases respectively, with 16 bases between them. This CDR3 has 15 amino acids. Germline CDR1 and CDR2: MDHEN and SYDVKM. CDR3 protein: CASGGGLGGNQPQHF. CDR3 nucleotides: TGTGCCAGCGGAGGGGGGCTCGGTGGCAATCAGCCCCAGCATTTT.

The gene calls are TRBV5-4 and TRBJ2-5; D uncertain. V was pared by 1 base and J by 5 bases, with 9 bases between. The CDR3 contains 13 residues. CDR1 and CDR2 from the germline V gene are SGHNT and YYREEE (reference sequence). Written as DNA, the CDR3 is TGTGCCAGCAGCTTGTCAGGCGGTGAGACCCAGTACTTC. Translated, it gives CASSLSGGETQYF.

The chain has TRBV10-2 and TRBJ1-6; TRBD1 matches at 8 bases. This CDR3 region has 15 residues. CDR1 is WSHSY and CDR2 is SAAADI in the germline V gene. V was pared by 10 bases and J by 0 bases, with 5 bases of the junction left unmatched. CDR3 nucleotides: TGCGCCACCAGACAGGGGAGCTCCTATAATTCACCCCTCCACTTT. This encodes CATRQGSSYNSPLHF.

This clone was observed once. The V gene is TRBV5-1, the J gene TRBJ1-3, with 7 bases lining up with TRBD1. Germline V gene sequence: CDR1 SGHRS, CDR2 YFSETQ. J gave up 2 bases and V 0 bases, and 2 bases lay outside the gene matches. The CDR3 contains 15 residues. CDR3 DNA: TGCGCCAGCAGCTTGGAGGGGGCCGCTGGAAACACCATATATTTT. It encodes CASSLEGAAGNTIYF. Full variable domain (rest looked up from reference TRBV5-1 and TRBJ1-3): KAGVTQTPRYLIKTRGQQVTLSCSPISGHRSVSWYQQTPGQGLQFLFEYFSETQRNKGNFPGRFSGRQFSNSRSEMNVSTLELGDSALYLCASSLEGAAGNTIYFGEGSWLTVV.

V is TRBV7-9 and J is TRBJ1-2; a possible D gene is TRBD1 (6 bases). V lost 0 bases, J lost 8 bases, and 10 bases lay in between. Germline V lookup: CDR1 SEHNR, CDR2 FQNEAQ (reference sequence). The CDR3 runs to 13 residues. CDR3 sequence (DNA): TGTGCCAGCAGCTTAGCAGGGGGGCGAGGCTACACCTTC. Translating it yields CASSLAGGRGYTF.

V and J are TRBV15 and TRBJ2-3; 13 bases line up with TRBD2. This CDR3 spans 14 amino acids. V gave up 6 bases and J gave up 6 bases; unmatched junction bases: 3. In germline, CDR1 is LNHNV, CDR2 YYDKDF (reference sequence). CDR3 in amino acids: CATSTSGRADTQYF. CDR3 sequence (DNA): TGTGCCACCAGTACTAGCGGGAGGGCGGATACGCAGTATTTT.

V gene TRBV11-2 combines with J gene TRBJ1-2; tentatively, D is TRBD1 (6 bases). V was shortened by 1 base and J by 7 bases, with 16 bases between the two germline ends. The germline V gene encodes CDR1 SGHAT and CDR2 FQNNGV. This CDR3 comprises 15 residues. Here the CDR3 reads CASSLAGTPEGGYTF. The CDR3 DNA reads TGTGCCAGCAGCTTAGCCGGGACACCGGAGGGTGGCTACACCTTC.

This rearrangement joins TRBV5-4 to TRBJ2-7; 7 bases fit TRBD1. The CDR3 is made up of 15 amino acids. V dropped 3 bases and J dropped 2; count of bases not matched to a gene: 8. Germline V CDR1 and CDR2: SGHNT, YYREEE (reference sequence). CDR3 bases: TGTGCCAGCAGCTCCCAAACCACAGGGGCCTACGAGCAGTACTTC. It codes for CASSSQTTGAYEQYF. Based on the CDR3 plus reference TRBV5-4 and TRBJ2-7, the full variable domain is ETGVTQSPTHLIKTRGQQVTLRCSSQSGHNTVSWYQQALGQGPQFIFQYYREEENGRGNFPPRFSGLQFPNYSSELNVNALELDDSALYLCASSSQTTGAYEQYFGPGTRLTVT.

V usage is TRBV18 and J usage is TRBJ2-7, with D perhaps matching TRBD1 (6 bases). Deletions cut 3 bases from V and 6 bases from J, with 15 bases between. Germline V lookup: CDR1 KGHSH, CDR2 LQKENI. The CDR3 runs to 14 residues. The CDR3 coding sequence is TGTGCCAGCTCACCTCTAGGCAGGGGCAGCGAGCAGTACGTC. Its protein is CASSPLGRGSEQYV.

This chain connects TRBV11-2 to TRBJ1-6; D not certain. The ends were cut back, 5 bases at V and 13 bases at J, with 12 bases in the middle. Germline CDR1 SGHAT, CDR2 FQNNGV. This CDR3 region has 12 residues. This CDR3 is CASSRGVFPLHF. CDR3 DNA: TGTGCCAGCAGCCGAGGAGTTTTTCCCCTCCACTTT.

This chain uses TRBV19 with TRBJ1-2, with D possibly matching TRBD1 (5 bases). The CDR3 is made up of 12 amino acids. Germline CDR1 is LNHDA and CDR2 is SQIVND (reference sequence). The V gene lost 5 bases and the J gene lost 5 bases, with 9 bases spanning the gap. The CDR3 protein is CASSARGYGYTF. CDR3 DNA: TGTGCCAGTAGTGCCCGGGGGTATGGCTACACCTTC. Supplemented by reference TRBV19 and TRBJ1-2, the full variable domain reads DGGITQSPKYLFRKEGQNVTLSCEQNLNHDAMYWYRQDPGQGLRLIYYSQIVNDFQKGDIAEGYSVSREKKESFPLTVTSAQKNPTAFYLCASSARGYGYTFGSGTRLTVV.

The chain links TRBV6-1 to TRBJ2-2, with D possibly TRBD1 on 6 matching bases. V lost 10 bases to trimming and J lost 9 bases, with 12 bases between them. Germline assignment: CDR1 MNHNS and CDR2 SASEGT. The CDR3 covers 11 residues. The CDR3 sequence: CATRRDRELFF. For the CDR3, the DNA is TGTGCCACCAGACGGGACAGGGAGCTGTTTTTT.

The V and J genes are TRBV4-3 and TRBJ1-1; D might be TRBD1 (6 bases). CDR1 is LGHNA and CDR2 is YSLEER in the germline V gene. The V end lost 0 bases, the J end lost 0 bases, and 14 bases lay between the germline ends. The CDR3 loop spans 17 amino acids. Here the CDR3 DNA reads TGCGCCAGCAGCCAAGATCTGGCCCGGGGGCTGAACACTGAAGCTTTCTTT. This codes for CASSQDLARGLNTEAFF.

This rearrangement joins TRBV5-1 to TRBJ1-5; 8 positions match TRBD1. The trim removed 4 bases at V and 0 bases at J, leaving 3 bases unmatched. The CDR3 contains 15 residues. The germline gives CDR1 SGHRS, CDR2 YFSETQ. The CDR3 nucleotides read TGCGCCAGCAGCCCGACAGGGGTTAGCAATCAGCCCCAGCATTTT. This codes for CASSPTGVSNQPQHF.